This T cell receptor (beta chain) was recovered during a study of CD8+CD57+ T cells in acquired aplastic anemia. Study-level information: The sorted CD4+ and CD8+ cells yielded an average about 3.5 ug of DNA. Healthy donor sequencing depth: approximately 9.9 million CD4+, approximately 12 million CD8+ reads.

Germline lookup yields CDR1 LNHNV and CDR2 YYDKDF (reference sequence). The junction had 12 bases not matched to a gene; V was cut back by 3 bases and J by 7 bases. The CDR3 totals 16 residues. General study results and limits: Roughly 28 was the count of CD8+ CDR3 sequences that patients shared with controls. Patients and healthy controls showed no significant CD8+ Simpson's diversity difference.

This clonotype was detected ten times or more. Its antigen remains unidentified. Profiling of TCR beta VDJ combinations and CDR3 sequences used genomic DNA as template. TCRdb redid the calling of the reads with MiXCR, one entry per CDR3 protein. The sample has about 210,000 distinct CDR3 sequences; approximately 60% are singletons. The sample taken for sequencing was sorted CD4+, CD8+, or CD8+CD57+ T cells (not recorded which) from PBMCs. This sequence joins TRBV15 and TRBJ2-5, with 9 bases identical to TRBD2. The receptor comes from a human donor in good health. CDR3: CATSSIRGGRAGTQYF. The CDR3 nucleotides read TGTGCCACCAGCAGCATTCGGGGCGGGAGGGCTGGGACCCAGTACTTC. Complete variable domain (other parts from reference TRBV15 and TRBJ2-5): DAMVIQNPRYQVTQFGKPVTLSCSQTLNHNVMYWYQQKSSQAPKLLFHYYDKDFNNEADTPDNFQSRRPNTSFCFLDIRSPGLGDTAMYLCATSSIRGGRAGTQYFGPGTRLLVL.